The next 5 T cell receptor beta chains were all read from a single sample in a study of T cells in Graves' hyperthyroidism and ophthalmopathy. The CDR3 regions of TCR beta were amplified from RNA transcripts. In the first-round RT-PCR of the TCR CDR3, the HTBI primer set was used. TCRdb analysed the multiplex PCR reads with MiXCR anew, one entry per CDR3 protein. Of around 350,000 distinct CDR3 sequences in the sample, roughly 14% are singletons; the top ten hold roughly 26%. The sequenced material came from blood. Receptors originate from a woman between 18 and 30 years old with Graves' hyperthyroidism that later progressed to Graves' ophthalmopathy.

In its sample, this clonotype was seen a few times. This chain connects TRBV7-8 to TRBJ2-5, with TRBD2 matching over 16 bases. Germline V gene sequence: CDR1 SGHVS, CDR2 FQNEAQ. The junction had 5 bases not matched to a gene; V was cut back by 5 bases and J by 5 bases. This CDR3 is 16 amino acids long. The CDR3 reads CASSGKGLAGGETQYF. For the CDR3, the DNA is TGTGCCAGCAGCGGGAAGGGACTAGCGGGGGGGGAGACCCAGTACTTC.

This chain connects TRBV7-2 to TRBJ2-1; D remains ambiguous. CDR1 and CDR2 (germline): SGHTA, FQGNSA. Trimming pared 4 bases from V and 7 bases from J, leaving 32 bases between. The CDR3 length is 20 residues. The CDR3 DNA sequence: TGTGCCAGCAGCTCCCCCCGGCCGGGCACCGCCACCCAGAGCAAAAATGAGCAGTTCTTC. Amino acid sequence: CASSSPRPGTATQSKNEQFF.

This clonotype turned up a few times. This chain joins TRBV25-1 and TRBJ2-1; 11 nucleotides align to TRBD1. The CDR3 consists of 15 residues. V dropped 5 bases and J dropped 3; count of bases not matched to a gene: 3. The germline CDR1 and CDR2 sequences are MGHDK and SYGVNS. CDR3 residues: CASSLDRGLYNEQFF. The DNA for the CDR3 is TGTGCCAGCAGTCTGGACAGGGGGCTCTACAATGAGCAGTTCTTC. Based on the CDR3 plus reference TRBV25-1 and TRBJ2-1, the full variable domain is EADIYQTPRYLVIGTGKKITLECSQTMGHDKMYWYQQDPGMELHLIHYSYGVNSTEKGDLSSESTVSRIRTEHFPLTLESARPSHTSQYLCASSLDRGLYNEQFFGPGTRLTVL.

This clonotype was recorded a few times. J is TRBJ2-1 and V is TRBV6-1; D perhaps matches TRBD1 (6 bases). In germline, CDR1 is MNHNS, CDR2 SASEGT. This CDR3 contains 12 residues. V lost 5 bases and J 8 bases, leaving 10 bases between the germline ends. CDR3 DNA: TGTGCCAGCAGTTCAGGGGCACATGAGCAGTTCTTC. It is translated as CASSSGAHEQFF.

Turning to this clonotype: A read error may produce the germline difference seen at one junction end. DNA of the CDR3: TGTGCCTGGAGTAGTAGCGGGAAATCCTACGGGCAGTACTTC. It specifies CAWSSSGKSYGQYF. The genes are TRBV30 and TRBJ2-7, with 8 bases identical to TRBD2. Germline lookup yields CDR1 GTSNPN and CDR2 SVGIG (reference sequence). The length of the CDR3 is 14 residues.